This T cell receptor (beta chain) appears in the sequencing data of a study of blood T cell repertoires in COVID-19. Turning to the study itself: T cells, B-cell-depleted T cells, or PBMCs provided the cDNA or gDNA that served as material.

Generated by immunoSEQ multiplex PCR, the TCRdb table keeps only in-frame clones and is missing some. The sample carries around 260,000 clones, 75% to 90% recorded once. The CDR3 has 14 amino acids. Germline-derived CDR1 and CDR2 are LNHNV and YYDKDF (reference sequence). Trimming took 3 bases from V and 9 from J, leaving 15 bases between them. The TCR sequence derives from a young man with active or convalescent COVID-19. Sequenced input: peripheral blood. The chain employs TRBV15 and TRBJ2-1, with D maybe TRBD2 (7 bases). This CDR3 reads CATSSRRGGVEQFF. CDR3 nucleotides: TGTGCCACCAGCAGTCGGAGGGGGGGCGTTGAGCAGTTCTTC. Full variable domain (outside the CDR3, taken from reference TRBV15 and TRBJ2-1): DAMVIQNPRYQVTQFGKPVTLSCSQTLNHNVMYWYQQKSSQAPKLLFHYYDKDFNNEADTPDNFQSRRPNTSFCFLDIRSPGLGDTAMYLCATSSRRGGVEQFFGPGTRLTVL.